Sequencing of this T cell receptor (beta chain) was carried out in a study of blood T cells in healthy people across ages. A J-beta primer mix and a sample-barcoded 5' primer were used in a second PCR of about 7 to 12 cycles. One entry per CDR3 protein, called by TCRdb with MiXCR from the 5' RACE reads. The sample carries some 550,000 distinct CDR3 sequences, roughly 43% recorded once. This TCR was recovered from a man older than 75 in good health. Material for sequencing was blood.

This CDR3 reads CASSARVSGANVLTF. The CDR3 coding sequence is TGTGCCAGCAGTGCGAGGGTCTCTGGGGCCAACGTCCTGACTTTC. The chain carries TRBV9 and TRBJ2-6; perhaps TRBD2 as D (5 bases). Germline V lookup: CDR1 SGDLS, CDR2 YYNGEE. CDR3 length: 15 amino acids. Trimming took 5 bases from V and 0 from J, leaving 9 bases between them.